This T cell receptor (beta chain) was sequenced in a study of blood T cell repertoires in COVID-19. Looking at the study overall: Specimens from acute and convalescent COVID-19 originated in the United States, Italy and Spain. Sample material is recorded as cDNA or gDNA derived from T cells, B-cell-depleted T cells, or PBMCs.

CDR1 and CDR2 (germline): SGHNT, YYREEE (reference sequence). Trimming took off 4 bases at V and 0 bases at J, with 8 bases between the two ends. The CDR3 spans 13 residues. Source study methods: Amplified reference gene primers provided the basis for estimating nucleated cell counts. The repertoire was sequenced with immunoSEQ multiplex PCR; TCRdb's copy has only in-frame clones and lacks some. V and J calls and clone size are copied from that table; D and trimming were computed from the DNA. Of under 150,000 clones in the sample, roughly four fifths were seen once. This clonotype was sampled from a human donor with acute or convalescent COVID-19. The donor label of this sample is uncertain. The sequencing sample was made of peripheral blood. V is TRBV5-4 and J is TRBJ2-7, with D perhaps TRBD2 (5 bases). This chain's CDR3 is CASSIDYSYEQYF. In nucleotides, the CDR3 is TGTGCCAGCAGCATAGACTACTCCTACGAGCAGTACTTC.